This T cell receptor beta chain originates from a study of technical replicates of blood from several donors. After removal of 0 bases from V and 3 bases from J, the junction contained 5 bases not matched to a gene. Germline V lookup: CDR1 MGHDK, CDR2 SYGVNS. The CDR3 covers 17 residues. Libraries were prepared by immunoSEQ multiplex PCR; TCRdb keeps only in-frame clonotypes and omits some of them. The sample lists around 50,000 clones, about 96% occurring once. This sequence joins TRBV25-1 and TRBJ2-7, with TRBD2 matching 13 bases. This clonotype originated in a human donor in good health. The specimen was T cells isolated from PBMCs. Here the CDR3 reads CASSEYPRTSGSYEQYF. DNA for the CDR3: TGTGCCAGCAGTGAATACCCCCGGACTAGCGGGAGCTACGAGCAGTACTTC.